The next 21 T cell receptor beta chains were all read from a single sample in a study of T-cell memory formation after mild COVID-19. TCRdb independently ran MiXCR on the 5' RACE reads; one entry per CDR3 protein. The table has about 250,000 distinct CDR3 sequences, 15% seen once. Specimen: PBMCs or a T cell subset sorted from them (not recorded which). The receptor source for this set is an adult woman who had mild COVID-19 (a few samples of this study predate the infection). Cell type and time point are not known.

This clonotype was detected only a few times. This chain connects TRBV24-1 to TRBJ2-1; D is unresolved. V was clipped by 1 base and J by 7 bases, with 4 bases between them. This CDR3 is built from 12 residues. CDR1 and CDR2 (germline): KGHDR, SFDVKD. The CDR3 reads CATSDFGNEQFF. Here the CDR3 DNA reads TGTGCCACCAGTGATTTTGGGAATGAGCAGTTCTTC.

This clonotype was counted a few times. The chain couples TRBV2 to TRBJ2-1; perhaps TRBD1 as D (5 bases). The ends were cut back, 9 bases at V and 0 bases at J, with 12 bases in the middle. The CDR3 runs to 14 residues. Per germline, CDR1 SNHLY and CDR2 FYNNEI. The CDR3 protein is CARQRQSSYNEQFF. The CDR3 nucleotides read TGTGCCAGGCAAAGACAGAGCTCCTACAATGAGCAGTTCTTC. The whole variable domain, filled in from reference TRBV2 and TRBJ2-1, reads EPEVTQTPSHQVTQMGQEVILRCVPISNHLYFYWYRQILGQKVEFLVSFYNNEISEKSEIFDDQFSVERPDGSNFTLKIRSTKLEDSAMYFCARQRQSSYNEQFFGPGTRLTVL.

V is TRBV10-3 and J is TRBJ2-7; TRBD1 might be the D (6 bases). V lost 5 bases to trimming and J lost 3 bases, with 17 bases between them. The germline CDR1 and CDR2 sequences are ENHRY and SYGVKD. The CDR3 contains 15 residues. The CDR3 sequence is CAISPGTNARYEQYF. The CDR3 nucleotides read TGTGCCATCAGTCCCGGGACAAACGCCCGCTACGAGCAGTACTTC.

This clonotype has just a few counts. This chain uses TRBV5-1 with TRBJ2-1; 13 nucleotides agree with TRBD2. The J segment lost 4 bases and the V segment lost 0 bases, leaving 7 bases of the junction unmatched. This CDR3 has 18 amino acids. Germline CDR1 is SGHRS and CDR2 is YFSETQ. This chain's CDR3 is CASSLGRLAGGIYNEQFF. The DNA for the CDR3 is TGCGCCAGCAGCTTGGGTCGACTAGCGGGGGGTATATACAATGAGCAGTTCTTC.

This clonotype was seen only a few times. The rearrangement links TRBV7-2 to TRBJ2-3; 13 bases are shared with TRBD2. The CDR3 is made up of 16 amino acids. Germline assignment: CDR1 SGHTA and CDR2 FQGNSA. The trim removed 4 bases at V and 5 bases at J, leaving 6 bases unmatched. The CDR3 DNA reads as TGTGCCAGCAGCTACAAACTAGCGGGAGGGGGAGATACGCAGTATTTT. It specifies CASSYKLAGGGDTQYF.

The V call is TRBV7-2, the J call TRBJ2-3; D not certain. CDR3 length: 14 amino acids. Germline V CDR1 and CDR2: SGHTA, FQGNSA. Trimming took 0 bases from V and 10 from J, leaving 14 bases between them. CDR3 bases: TGTGCCAGCAGCTTAGCGATTGCCGGTGGGGCGCAGTATTTT. As protein: CASSLAIAGGAQYF.

The rearrangement links TRBV10-3 to TRBJ1-3; the match to TRBD1 covers 8 bases. Trimming at V came to 8 bases and at J to 5 bases, leaving 2 bases not matched to a gene. CDR1 is ENHRY, CDR2 SYGVKD, per germline. The CDR3 sequence is 12 residues long. This CDR3 is CAIGTGRNTIYF. DNA for the CDR3: TGTGCCATCGGGACAGGACGAAACACCATATATTTT.

Only a few counts were recorded for this clonotype. The chain couples TRBV6-5 to TRBJ2-1; D not resolved. There are 15 residues in the CDR3. Germline CDR1 and CDR2: MNHEY and SVGAGI. Trimming shortened V by 5 bases and J by 6 bases, and 17 bases separated the two germline ends. The CDR3 loop is CASSRHVAQGNEQFF. CDR3 DNA: TGTGCCAGCAGTCGCCACGTGGCACAAGGCAATGAGCAGTTCTTC.

A single count supports this clonotype. As DNA, the CDR3 is TGTGCCATCGGGGGAGCCCTTCCCAACAATGAGCAGTTCTTC. Amino acids: CAIGGALPNNEQFF. The chain is built from TRBV10-3 and TRBJ2-1; either TRBD1 or TRBD2 may supply D (5 bases each). V was cut by 8 bases and J by 5 bases, with 16 bases left in between. CDR1 is ENHRY and CDR2 is SYGVKD in the germline V gene. CDR3 length equals 14 residues.

Only a few counts were recorded for this clonotype. This chain links TRBV24-1 with TRBJ2-2; 14 nucleotides match TRBD2. CDR3 length: 18 amino acids. V lost 4 bases to trimming and J lost 6 bases; unmatched junction nucleotides: 9. Germline lookup yields CDR1 KGHDR and CDR2 SFDVKD. The CDR3, as DNA: TGTGCCACCAGTGACCGCCTCGGGACTAGCGGGAGTTCCGGGGAGCTGTTTTTT. Protein product: CATSDRLGTSGSSGELFF.

Only a few counts were recorded for this clonotype. This chain connects TRBV29-1 to TRBJ2-3; the D gene is possibly TRBD1 (6 bases). Deletions cut 6 bases from V and 5 bases from J, with 21 bases between. The V gene's germline CDR1 is SQVTM and CDR2 ANQGSEA. This CDR3 is 15 amino acids long. The CDR3, as DNA: TGCAGCGTGCCGAGTCGGACAGTTCTAGGAGATACGCAGTATTTT. This codes for CSVPSRTVLGDTQYF.

The rearrangement joins TRBV7-9 to TRBJ2-5; no reliable D call. Trimming pared 7 bases from V and 0 bases from J, leaving 9 bases between. The CDR3 loop spans 13 amino acids. Germline CDR1 reads SEHNR; CDR2 reads FQNEAQ (reference sequence). CDR3 in DNA: TGTGCCAGCACATCCCAAAACCAAGAGACCCAGTACTTC. Translating gives CASTSQNQETQYF.

The CDR3 DNA is TGCGCCAGCAGCTTCAAACTGAACACCGGGGAGCTGTTTTTT. It codes for CASSFKLNTGELFF. The chain links TRBV5-1 to TRBJ2-2, with D unresolved. CDR3 length: 14 residues. Germline CDR1 SGHRS, CDR2 YFSETQ. Trimming left V 2 bases short and J 1 base short, with 6 bases between.

This CDR3 is CASRPTGTGNQPQHF. The CDR3 DNA sequence: TGTGCCAGCAGACCCACAGGGACGGGCAATCAGCCCCAGCATTTT. The chain couples TRBV6-5 to TRBJ1-5, with D possibly TRBD1 on 6 matching bases. The germline CDR1 and CDR2 sequences are MNHEY and SVGAGI. The CDR3 covers 15 residues. V dropped 6 bases and J dropped 2 bases, with 14 bases sitting between them.

The rearrangement uses TRBV7-9 and TRBJ1-2; D is ambiguous. Looked up from germline, CDR1 is SEHNR and CDR2 is FQNEAQ (reference sequence). The CDR3 extends over 13 amino acids. Trimming cost V 3 bases and J 8 bases, with 13 bases left between them. For the CDR3, the DNA is TGTGCCAGCAGCTTCGTGGAAAAGCTGGGCTACACCTTC. Amino acids: CASSFVEKLGYTF.

The genes are TRBV21-1 and TRBJ2-7; no check of the table's D call, TRBD1, against the DNA was made. TRBV21-1 counts as a pseudogene. CDR3 length: 15 amino acids. CDR3 loop: CASSKTGTGAGEQYF. CDR3 sequence (DNA): TGTGCCAGCAGCAAAACGGGGACAGGGGCTGGCGAGCAGTACTTC.

This clonotype occurred a few times. This sequence joins TRBV11-2 and TRBJ2-7, with D unresolved. Deletions cut 5 bases from V and 3 bases from J, with 17 bases between. Germline lookup yields CDR1 SGHAT and CDR2 FQNNGV. This CDR3 is built from 15 residues. CDR3 residues: CASSVLSSTFYEQYF. The CDR3 DNA reads as TGTGCCAGCAGCGTACTGAGCTCGACTTTCTACGAGCAGTACTTC.

This chain uses TRBV11-2 with TRBJ2-7; 7 nucleotides match TRBD1. Germline V gene sequence: CDR1 SGHAT, CDR2 FQNNGV. Unmatched junction bases numbered 12, after V lost 5 bases and J lost 2 bases. The CDR3 has 16 amino acids. CDR3 nucleotides: TGTGCCAGCAGCCCAATTCTTAGGACAGGCCCCTACGAGCAGTACTTC. Translating it yields CASSPILRTGPYEQYF. The entire variable domain, with the rest obtained from reference TRBV11-2 and TRBJ2-7, is as follows: EAGVAQSPRYKIIEKRQSVAFWCNPISGHATLYWYQQILGQGPKLLIQFQNNGVVDDSQLPKDRFSAERLKGVDSTLKIQPAKLEDSAVYLCASSPILRTGPYEQYFGPGTRLTVT.

A few counts support this clonotype. The chain carries TRBV11-3 and TRBJ1-6, with D possibly matching TRBD1 (5 bases). V was clipped by 2 bases and J by 3 bases, with 5 bases between them. This CDR3 region has 14 residues. Germline V gives CDR1 SGHNT, CDR2 YENEEA. The CDR3, as DNA: TGTGCCAGCAGCTTACAGGGCTATAATTCACCCCTCCACTTT. It translates to CASSLQGYNSPLHF.

This chain joins TRBV2 and TRBJ2-7; the match to TRBD1 covers 8 bases. Trimming cost V 4 bases and J 4 bases; bases outside gene matches: 18. Germline V gene sequence: CDR1 SNHLY, CDR2 FYNNEI. The length of the CDR3 is 18 residues. Here the CDR3 DNA reads TGTGCCAGCAGTGCCGCAACCACCAGGCAGGGGGCGAGTTACGAGCAGTACTTC. Residues: CASSAATTRQGASYEQYF.

A few counts support this clonotype. The chain employs TRBV29-1 and TRBJ2-1; tentatively, D is TRBD2 (5 bases). The ends were cut back, 7 bases at V and 7 bases at J, with 14 bases in the middle. The CDR3 length is 12 residues. Germline V CDR1 and CDR2: SQVTM, ANQGSEA. CDR3 loop: CSAQWRQNEQFF. CDR3 nucleotides: TGCAGCGCCCAGTGGAGGCAGAATGAGCAGTTCTTC.